The clone carrying this TCR beta chain was seen more than once but under ten times. What it binds is unknown. The data were taken from a study of human T cells and chemical hapten exposure. Whole-study context: An area of 2 cm by 2 cm on upper inner arm skin received 2% DPC for sensitization.

Study-level findings and limits: TCRs above 1 in 1000 frequency stayed constant with DPC sensitization.

CDR3 length: 15 residues. Per germline, CDR1 LGHNA and CDR2 YSLEER. V dropped 2 bases and J dropped 3; count of bases not matched to a gene: 3. TCRdb reanalysed the RACE reads using MiXCR and keeps one entry per CDR3 protein. The data contain around 300,000 distinct CDR3 sequences, 5.5% of them singletons. The time point denotes: pre-sensitization, week 0. Treatment noted: therapeutic diphenylcyclopropenone sensitization with weekly scalp DPC. Donors were 18 to 70-year-old alopecia patients suitable for DPC. This clonotype was obtained from a young woman with alopecia areata. Some clones in this sample may be carry-over from other donors' samples. The input for sequencing was whole blood, taken in connection with sensitization to the hapten diphenylcyclopropenone (DPC). The chain employs TRBV4-3 and TRBJ2-1, with 8 bases identical to TRBD2. The CDR3 bases are TGCGCCAGCAGCCAAATGAGCGGGAGCTACAATGAGCAGTTCTTC. Translated, it gives CASSQMSGSYNEQFF.